What follows is one T cell receptor beta chain and its context. The data are from a study of OX40 agonist ivuxolimab in advanced cancers. If patients had autoimmune disease history or systemic immunosuppression, they were excluded. Produced via immunoSEQ multiplex PCR; TCRdb's table is partial and in-frame only. The sample consists of approximately 84,000 clones, around 83% of them appearing once. Trimming took off 3 bases at V and 7 bases at J, with 13 bases between the two ends. Germline CDR1 and CDR2: GTSNPN and SVGIG (reference sequence). The CDR3 covers 12 residues. This chain joins TRBV30 and TRBJ2-7; TRBD1 is a possible D gene (6 bases). The TCR originated in an adult with an advanced solid tumor such as melanoma, head and neck, liver or kidney cancer. The sequencing here drew on CD4+ or CD8+ T cells sorted from blood, taken in a trial of the OX40 agonist ivuxolimab. CDR3 amino acids: CAWSGGQREQYF. The CDR3 DNA reads as TGTGCCTGGAGCGGAGGACAGCGGGAGCAGTACTTC.